This T cell receptor beta chain came from a study of T cell responses to AZD1222 COVID-19 vaccine. Whole-study context: Analyses pooled second doses at about 4 or about 12 weeks.

Germline V gene sequence: CDR1 MGHRA, CDR2 YSYEKL. There are 17 residues in the CDR3. V lost 0 bases, J lost 8 bases, and 9 bases stayed unmatched. As for this clone: What it recognizes is unknown.

Study conclusions and caveats: Unmutated variant regions are reportedly the target of nearly half of TCRs that are spike-specific. Two AZD1222 administrations were followed by greater Spike-specific TCR breadth and depth.

The method was immunoSEQ multiplex PCR; TCRdb's version includes in-frame clones alone and lacks a portion of them. The sample lists some 120,000 clones, under 95% occurring once. The sample here was peripheral blood, taken on day 0 of AZD1222 vaccination. This chain connects TRBV4-1 to TRBJ1-6; 8 bases fit TRBD1. The origin of this receptor is an adult in good health. CDR3 amino acids: CASSQEMGQVTYSPLHF. As DNA, the CDR3 is TGCGCCAGCAGCCAAGAGATGGGACAGGTCACTTATTCACCCCTCCACTTT.